The 31 T cell receptor beta chains presented below share a single source sample, sequenced in a study of shared clonotypes between healthy human individuals. Some clones are missing from TCRdb's copy, which holds only in-frame ones; the method was immunoSEQ multiplex PCR. The table has roughly 2 million clones, about 95% seen once; the top ten hold roughly 1.1%. CD8 cells regarded as naive lacked CD45RO, were positively chosen for CCR7, and omitted terminally differentiated effector memory CD45RA+ cells. Sequencing was performed on naive CD8+ T cells sorted from blood. These receptors were collected from a young man in good health.

This sequence joins TRBV5-1 and TRBJ2-5, with no clear D. Looked up from germline, CDR1 is SGHRS and CDR2 is YFSETQ. This CDR3 contains 14 residues. V was pared by 4 bases and J by 3 bases, with 13 bases between. CDR3 bases: TGCGCCAGCAGCGGGTGGTCAGGCGAAGAGACCCAGTACTTC. Protein sequence: CASSGWSGEETQYF.

The chain combines TRBV2 with TRBJ2-7, with 12 bases fitting TRBD1. The CDR3 spans 14 residues. Germline lookup yields CDR1 SNHLY and CDR2 FYNNEI. Trimming cost V 6 bases and J 5 bases; bases outside gene matches: 5. The CDR3: CASRGTGGKDEQYF. The CDR3 coding sequence is TGTGCCAGCAGGGGGACAGGGGGCAAGGACGAGCAGTACTTC.

The chain is built from TRBV7-9 and TRBJ2-7; D is possibly TRBD2 (5 bases). The CDR3 has 14 amino acids. In germline, CDR1 is SEHNR, CDR2 FQNEAQ (reference sequence). Trimming stripped 5 bases from V and 2 bases from J, with 13 bases between. CDR3 DNA: TGTGCCAGCAGCCAAGCGGCAGTAACCTACGAGCAGTACTTC. Translating it yields CASSQAAVTYEQYF. The full variable domain, rest sourced from reference TRBV7-9 and TRBJ2-7, is DTGVSQNPRHKITKRGQNVTFRCDPISEHNRLYWYRQTLGQGPEFLTYFQNEAQLEKSRLLSDRFSAERPKGSFSTLEIQRTEQGDSAMYLCASSQAAVTYEQYFGPGTRLTVT.

The V and J genes are TRBV30 and TRBJ1-4; the match to TRBD1 covers 7 bases. Looked up from germline, CDR1 is GTSNPN and CDR2 is SVGIG (reference sequence). This CDR3 contains 15 residues. With 1 base clipped from V and 4 bases from J, the junction kept 6 bases outside the gene matches. This CDR3 reads CAWSDRGPFNEKLFF. The DNA of the CDR3 is TGTGCCTGGAGTGATAGGGGGCCCTTTAATGAAAAACTGTTTTTT.

This chain joins TRBV14 and TRBJ2-7; 7 positions match TRBD1. The CDR3 runs 13 residues. Germline V CDR1 and CDR2: SGHDN, FVKESK. Losses at the gene ends were 6 bases for V and 0 bases for J; bases not matched to a gene: 2. CDR3 residues: CASRWTGSYEQYF. DNA for the CDR3: TGTGCCAGCAGATGGACAGGCTCCTACGAGCAGTACTTC.

DNA of the CDR3: TGTGCCAGCAGGTTAGCGGGGACAGATACGCAGTATTTT. It codes for CASRLAGTDTQYF. J is TRBJ2-3 and V is TRBV7-3, with TRBD2 matching over 8 bases. This CDR3 has 13 amino acids. CDR1 is SGHTA and CDR2 is FQGTGA in the germline V gene. The V and J ends lost 6 bases and 3 bases, in that order; junction bases with no gene match: 2.

The rearrangement joins TRBV27 to TRBJ2-1, with D unclear. The CDR3 totals 15 residues. V was cut by 8 bases and J by 2 bases, with 16 bases left in between. Germline assignment: CDR1 MNHEY and CDR2 SMNVEV (reference sequence). In nucleotides, the CDR3 is TGTGCCAGCCGCCTACGGATTGACACCTACAATGAGCAGTTCTTC. Encoded protein: CASRLRIDTYNEQFF.

The V call is TRBV4-1, the J call TRBJ1-2; D is ambiguous. Trimming stripped 1 base from V and 2 bases from J, with 11 bases between. From germline, CDR1 is MGHRA and CDR2 YSYEKL. The CDR3 runs 15 residues. The CDR3 bases are TGCGCCAGCAGCCAAGTCCGGGAGACCAACTATGGCTACACCTTC. Translating gives CASSQVRETNYGYTF.

CDR3 coding DNA: TGCGCCAGCAGCTTTCGGCGGGGGTCCGAGCAGTACTTC. Amino acid sequence: CASSFRRGSEQYF. The chain has TRBV4-1 and TRBJ2-7; 7 bases fit TRBD2. The CDR3 extends over 13 amino acids. V was pared by 5 bases and J by 6 bases, with 7 bases of the junction left unmatched. Germline CDR1 and CDR2: MGHRA and YSYEKL.

The chain links TRBV7-9 to TRBJ1-2; D remains unclear. Per germline, CDR1 SEHNR and CDR2 FQNEAQ (reference sequence). Trimming pared 5 bases from V and 8 bases from J, leaving 12 bases between. The CDR3 is made up of 12 amino acids. The chain's CDR3 is CASSADLEGYTF. In nucleotides, the CDR3 is TGTGCCAGCAGCGCGGACTTGGAGGGCTACACCTTC.

This chain links TRBV9 with TRBJ2-3, with TRBD2 as a possible D gene (5 bases). Germline CDR1 and CDR2: SGDLS and YYNGEE. The CDR3 is made up of 14 amino acids. Trimming removed 4 bases from V and 6 bases from J, with 15 bases in between. The CDR3 nucleotides read TGTGCCAGCAGCTCACGATCTAGCTCCGATACGCAGTATTTT. Translating it yields CASSSRSSSDTQYF.

The chain uses TRBV9 and TRBJ2-2; 12 nucleotides agree with TRBD1. This CDR3 comprises 17 residues. V trimming: 4 bases; J trimming: 4 bases; junction bases outside the gene matches: 8. Germline V lookup: CDR1 SGDLS, CDR2 YYNGEE. The CDR3 protein is CASSPGTGGATTGELFF. The CDR3 DNA reads as TGTGCCAGCAGCCCCGGGACAGGGGGCGCCACCACCGGGGAGCTGTTTTTT.

Details on this clone: Other DNA sequences of this sample code for an identical CDR3. The genes are TRBV6-5 and TRBJ1-2; possibly TRBD1 for D (5 bases). The CDR3 length is 14 residues. Trimming removed 2 bases from V and 0 bases from J, with 7 bases in between. CDR1 and CDR2 (germline): MNHEY, SVGAGI. CDR3 region: CASSYGGANYGYTF. In DNA, the CDR3 is TGTGCCAGCAGTTACGGGGGAGCTAACTATGGCTACACCTTC.

CDR3 sequence reads: CASSRLAGYYTDTQYF. The CDR3 nucleotides are TGTGCCAGCAGCCGACTAGCGGGGTATTACACAGATACGCAGTATTTT. This sequence joins TRBV9 and TRBJ2-3; 11 bases map to TRBD2. The CDR3 has 16 amino acids. V shed 4 bases, J shed 2 bases, and the junction held 6 bases outside the gene matches. The germline V gene encodes CDR1 SGDLS and CDR2 YYNGEE.

In the case of this clone: The sample contains more than one DNA sequence encoding this CDR3. V usage is TRBV19 and J usage is TRBJ1-6; unclear D gene. This CDR3 has 13 residues. The ends were cut back, 5 bases at V and 7 bases at J, with 9 bases in the middle. CDR1 is LNHDA and CDR2 is SQIVND in the germline V gene (reference sequence). DNA for the CDR3: TGTGCCAGTAGTCTCACAGAGAATTCACCCCTCCACTTT. Its protein is CASSLTENSPLHF.

The chain has TRBV7-9 and TRBJ2-7; 13 bases are a match to TRBD2. The J segment lost 7 bases and the V segment lost 5 bases, leaving 11 bases of the junction unmatched. Germline loops: CDR1 SEHNR, CDR2 FQNEAQ (reference sequence). The CDR3 is made up of 16 amino acids. The CDR3: CASSDLPGTSGKEQYF. The CDR3 nucleotides are TGTGCCAGCAGCGACCTCCCCGGGACTAGCGGGAAGGAGCAGTACTTC.

A note on this clone: Distinct nucleotide sequences in the sample also encode this CDR3. V gene TRBV4-1 combines with J gene TRBJ1-5; no reliable D call. Trimming shortened V by 1 base and J by 0 bases, and 7 bases separated the two germline ends. The CDR3 is made up of 15 amino acids. The V gene's germline CDR1 is MGHRA and CDR2 YSYEKL. CDR3 in amino acids: CASSQGMGSNQPQHF. The CDR3, as DNA: TGCGCCAGCAGCCAAGGTATGGGTAGCAATCAGCCCCAGCATTTT.

The rearrangement uses TRBV19 and TRBJ2-5; 7 bases are shared with TRBD1. The CDR3 has 14 amino acids. CDR1 LNHDA and CDR2 SQIVND come from the germline V gene (reference sequence). J gave up 2 bases and V 3 bases, and 3 bases lay outside the gene matches. DNA for the CDR3: TGTGCCAGTAGTATTACAGGGGAACAAGAGACCCAGTACTTC. It codes for CASSITGEQETQYF.

The rearrangement joins TRBV7-9 to TRBJ2-3, with 10 nucleotides matching TRBD2. CDR3 length: 16 amino acids. The ends lost 5 bases at V and 2 bases at J; junction bases unmatched: 7. Germline V gene lookup returns CDR1 SEHNR and CDR2 FQNEAQ (reference sequence). The CDR3 nucleotides are TGTGCCAGCAGCCGAACTAGCGGGGCGACCACAGATACGCAGTATTTT. Protein: CASSRTSGATTDTQYF.

This chain uses TRBV30 with TRBJ1-2, with no clear D. The CDR3 has 18 amino acids. The V end lost 3 bases, the J end lost 4 bases, and 27 bases lay between the germline ends. Germline values: CDR1 GTSNPN, CDR2 SVGIG (reference sequence). The DNA of the CDR3 is TGTGCCTGGAGCGCTTTAGGGAAAAGAGACCCCACGGGCTATGGCTACACCTTC. Amino acids: CAWSALGKRDPTGYGYTF. Looking up the rest from reference TRBV30 and TRBJ1-2 gives the full variable domain: SQTIHQWPATLVQPVGSPLSLECTVEGTSNPNLYWYRQAAGRGLQLLFYSVGIGQISSEVPQNLSASRPQDRQFILSSKKLLLSDSGFYLCAWSALGKRDPTGYGYTFGSGTRLTVV.

The V call is TRBV9, the J call TRBJ2-5; D is undetermined. Germline values: CDR1 SGDLS, CDR2 YYNGEE. The CDR3 has 15 amino acids. The V gene lost 4 bases and the J gene lost 2 bases, with 15 bases spanning the gap. CDR3 amino acids: CASSPPLLGQETQYF. The CDR3 coding sequence is TGTGCCAGCAGCCCCCCTCTTCTGGGGCAAGAGACCCAGTACTTC.

To note about this clone: This CDR3 is also generated by other DNA sequences in the sample. The chain joins TRBV5-1 to TRBJ2-1; 9 positions agree with TRBD1. This CDR3 is 15 amino acids long. Germline lookup yields CDR1 SGHRS and CDR2 YFSETQ. J lost 4 bases, V lost 2 bases, and 4 bases had no gene match. CDR3 DNA sequence: TGCGCCAGCAGCTTAACAGGGGGCCTTTACAATGAGCAGTTCTTC. Translation: CASSLTGGLYNEQFF.

On this clone itself: The sample has other DNA sequences that encode this CDR3 too. The chain combines TRBV4-1 with TRBJ2-7, with D perhaps TRBD1 (6 bases). CDR3 size: 13 residues. Germline loops: CDR1 MGHRA, CDR2 YSYEKL. Trimming removed 1 base at V and 6 bases at J, with 10 bases between. CDR3 sequence reads: CASSQVQGSEQYF. As DNA, the CDR3 is TGCGCCAGCAGCCAAGTACAGGGTAGCGAGCAGTACTTC.

A remark on this clone: The same CDR3 can be traced to other DNA sequences in this sample. The V call is TRBV6-5, the J call TRBJ1-1; no clear D gene. CDR3 length equals 11 residues. The ends were cut back, 6 bases at V and 2 bases at J, with 4 bases in the middle. The germline gives CDR1 MNHEY, CDR2 SVGAGI. The CDR3 reads CASRVNTEAFF. CDR3 DNA: TGTGCCAGCAGAGTAAACACTGAAGCTTTCTTT.

There are a few counts of this clone. Distinct nucleotide sequences in the sample also encode this CDR3. The chain joins TRBV27 to TRBJ2-5; no clear D gene. Per germline, CDR1 MNHEY and CDR2 SMNVEV (reference sequence). This CDR3 region has 11 residues. Trimming removed 3 bases at V and 5 bases at J, with 4 bases between. CDR3 nucleotides: TGTGCCAGCAGTTTCCGGGAGACCCAGTACTTC. It encodes CASSFRETQYF.

This sequence joins TRBV10-1 and TRBJ2-3; D perhaps matches TRBD1 (5 bases). V lost 0 bases and J 4 bases, leaving 17 bases between the germline ends. CDR1 is WNHNN and CDR2 is SYGVQD in the germline V gene (reference sequence). The CDR3 loop spans 17 amino acids. CDR3 in DNA: TGCGCCAGCAGTGAGTCGGGGTCCAGGGCCCTAGCAGATACGCAGTATTTT. This gives the protein CASSESGSRALADTQYF.

The chain employs TRBV11-3 and TRBJ1-1; D call uncertain. Germline V gene lookup returns CDR1 SGHNT and CDR2 YENEEA. The V gene lost 5 bases and the J gene lost 2 bases, with 9 bases spanning the gap. The CDR3 consists of 13 residues. CDR3 loop: CASSPRSNTEAFF. The DNA of the CDR3 is TGTGCCAGCAGCCCCCGGAGCAACACTGAAGCTTTCTTT.

The count of this clone is one. The V gene is TRBV15, the J gene TRBJ1-6; the match to TRBD1 covers 9 bases. Germline V CDR1 and CDR2: LNHNV, YYDKDF (reference sequence). The CDR3 has 15 amino acids. Losses at the gene ends were 5 bases for V and 6 bases for J; bases not matched to a gene: 5. This CDR3 is CATSEDRGGNSPLHF. CDR3 coding DNA: TGTGCCACCAGCGAGGACAGGGGCGGTAATTCACCCCTCCACTTT. Full variable domain (missing parts from reference TRBV15 and TRBJ1-6): DAMVIQNPRYQVTQFGKPVTLSCSQTLNHNVMYWYQQKSSQAPKLLFHYYDKDFNNEADTPDNFQSRRPNTSFCFLDIRSPGLGDTAMYLCATSEDRGGNSPLHFGNGTRLTVT.

Of note for this clone: The sample carries other DNA sequences with the same CDR3. Here the CDR3 DNA reads TGTGCCAGCAGCTTAGGCCTGCGGAGCTCCTATAATTCACCCCTCCACTTT. It specifies CASSLGLRSSYNSPLHF. The chain recombines TRBV13 with TRBJ1-6, with no clear D. This CDR3 is built from 17 residues. V was clipped by 0 bases and J by 0 bases, with 9 bases between them. Germline CDR1 reads PRHDT; CDR2 reads FYEKMQ (reference sequence).

The chain is built from TRBV4-2 and TRBJ1-5; D might be TRBD1 (5 bases). The CDR3 runs 19 residues. The V and J ends lost 0 bases and 8 bases respectively, with 26 bases between them. Germline lookup yields CDR1 LGHNA and CDR2 YNFKEQ. CDR3 nucleotide sequence: TGTGCCAGCAGCCAAGACCAATGGACAAACCCAGAGAATCAAGAGCCCCAGCATTTT. This encodes CASSQDQWTNPENQEPQHF.

Details on this clone: This sample also contains other DNA sequences that code for the same CDR3. This chain links TRBV5-4 with TRBJ2-7; 7 bases line up with TRBD2. V gave up 2 bases and J gave up 0 bases; unmatched junction bases: 5. Germline values: CDR1 SGHNT, CDR2 YYREEE (reference sequence). This CDR3 has 15 amino acids. CDR3: CASSLGGGSSYEQYF. In nucleotides, the CDR3 is TGTGCCAGCAGCTTAGGCGGGGGTTCCTCCTACGAGCAGTACTTC.